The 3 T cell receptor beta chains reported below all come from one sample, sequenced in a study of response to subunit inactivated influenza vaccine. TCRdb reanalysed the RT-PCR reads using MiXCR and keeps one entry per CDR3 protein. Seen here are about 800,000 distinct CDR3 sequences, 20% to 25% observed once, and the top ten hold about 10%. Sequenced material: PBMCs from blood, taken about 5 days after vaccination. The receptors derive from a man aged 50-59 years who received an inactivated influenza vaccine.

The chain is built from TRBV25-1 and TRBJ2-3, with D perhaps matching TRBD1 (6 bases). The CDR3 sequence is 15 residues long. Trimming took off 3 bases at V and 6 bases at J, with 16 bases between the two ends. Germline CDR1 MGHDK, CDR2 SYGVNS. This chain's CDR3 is CASSEPKGERDTQYF. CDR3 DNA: TGTGCCAGCAGTGAGCCCAAGGGGGAAAGGGATACGCAGTATTTT.

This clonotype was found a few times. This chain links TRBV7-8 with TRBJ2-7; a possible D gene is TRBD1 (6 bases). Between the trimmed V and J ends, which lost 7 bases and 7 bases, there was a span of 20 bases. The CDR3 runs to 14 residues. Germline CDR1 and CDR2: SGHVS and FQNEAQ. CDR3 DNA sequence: TGTGCCAGCACGCTGGGGGCGCGACCAGAAGAGCAGTACTTC. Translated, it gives CASTLGARPEEQYF. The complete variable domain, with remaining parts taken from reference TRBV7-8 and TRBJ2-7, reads GAGVSQSPRYKVAKRGQDVALRCDPISGHVSLFWYQQALGQGPEFLTYFQNEAQLDKSGLPSDRFFAERPEGSVSTLKIQRTQQEDSAVYLCASTLGARPEEQYFGPGTRLTVT.

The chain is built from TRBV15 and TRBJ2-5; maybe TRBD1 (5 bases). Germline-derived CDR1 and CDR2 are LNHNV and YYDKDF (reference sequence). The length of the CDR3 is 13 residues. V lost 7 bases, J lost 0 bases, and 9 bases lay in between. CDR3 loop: CATKTEYQETQYF. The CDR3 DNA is TGTGCCACCAAGACAGAGTACCAAGAGACCCAGTACTTC.